The 17 T cell receptor beta chains presented below share a single source sample, sequenced in a study of cytomegalovirus exposure and HLA in healthy donors. Researchers ran the PCR with 60 Vbeta and 13 Jbeta primers. TCRdb's copy holds only in-frame clones and misses some; the assay was immunoSEQ multiplex PCR. Of a few hundred thousand clones in the sample, 65% to 85% were seen once. Sequenced input: PBMCs. Every receptor here comes from a man aged 30 to 39 in good health and CMV-seronegative.

This chain uses TRBV6-5 with TRBJ2-3, with a possible D match to TRBD1 (5 bases). The CDR3 consists of 14 residues. Trimming removed 6 bases from V and 1 base from J, with 11 bases in between. Germline V gene lookup returns CDR1 MNHEY and CDR2 SVGAGI. DNA for the CDR3: TGTGCCAGCAGGGACATAATTGGCACAGATACGCAGTATTTT. Amino acids: CASRDIIGTDTQYF.

The chain recombines TRBV6-6 with TRBJ2-1, with a tentative D call TRBD1 (6 bases). Trimming shortened V by 6 bases and J by 9 bases, and 12 bases separated the two germline ends. CDR1 is MNHNY, CDR2 SVGAGI, per germline (reference sequence). The CDR3 consists of 12 residues. CDR3: CASSPQGIEQFF. The CDR3, as DNA: TGTGCCAGCAGCCCCCAGGGGATTGAGCAGTTCTTC.

This clone was seen a handful of times. The V gene is TRBV27, the J gene TRBJ2-7; TRBD2 might be the D (5 bases). This CDR3 has 14 residues. The ends were cut back, 5 bases at V and 3 bases at J, with 14 bases in the middle. Germline assignment: CDR1 MNHEY and CDR2 SMNVEV (reference sequence). Here the CDR3 reads CASSRVRELYEQYF. The CDR3 DNA follows: TGTGCCAGCAGTAGGGTACGGGAACTCTACGAGCAGTACTTC.

J is TRBJ1-2 and V is TRBV27; 8 nucleotides match TRBD1. Germline V gene data show CDR1 as MNHEY and CDR2 as SMNVEV (reference sequence). CDR3 length: 16 amino acids. Trimming took 5 bases from V and 8 from J; bases not matched to a gene: 16. This chain's CDR3 is CASSGSLNQGAKGYTF. CDR3 in DNA: TGTGCCAGCAGTGGGTCCTTAAACCAGGGGGCTAAGGGCTACACCTTC.

This chain links TRBV5-4 with TRBJ1-1; perhaps TRBD1 as D (5 bases). This CDR3 has 14 amino acids. Germline V gene data show CDR1 as SGHNT and CDR2 as YYREEE (reference sequence). Between the trimmed V and J ends, which lost 4 bases and 3 bases, there was a span of 13 bases. CDR3 in amino acids: CASSQRGEYTEAFF. CDR3 bases: TGTGCCAGCAGCCAACGGGGGGAATACACTGAAGCTTTCTTT.

This chain joins TRBV25-1 and TRBJ1-1, with a possible D match to TRBD1 (6 bases). The length of the CDR3 is 14 residues. V lost 5 bases to trimming and J lost 1 base, with 11 bases between them. Looked up from germline, CDR1 is MGHDK and CDR2 is SYGVNS. CDR3 in DNA: TGTGCCAGCAGTTTTTTGGACAGGAACACTGAAGCTTTCTTT. Protein: CASSFLDRNTEAFF. The full variable domain, its missing parts supplied by reference TRBV25-1 and TRBJ1-1, is EADIYQTPRYLVIGTGKKITLECSQTMGHDKMYWYQQDPGMELHLIHYSYGVNSTEKGDLSSESTVSRIRTEHFPLTLESARPSHTSQYLCASSFLDRNTEAFFGQGTRLTVV.

In this sample, this clone turned up a few times. The V and J genes are TRBV28 and TRBJ1-2; a weak D match, TRBD1 (6 bases). The V end lost 2 bases, the J end lost 2 bases, and 15 bases lay between the germline ends. The germline CDR1 and CDR2 sequences are MDHEN and SYDVKM. The CDR3 covers 16 residues. Here the CDR3 DNA reads TGTGCCAGCAGTTTACAGGGGTTCCGGGCCAACTATGGCTACACCTTC. Translating gives CASSLQGFRANYGYTF.

Remarks on this clone: Mismatch with germline at one junction end may stem from a read error. This sequence joins TRBV7-9 and TRBJ2-5; maybe TRBD1 (6 bases). There are 15 residues in the CDR3. Germline CDR1 and CDR2: SEHNR and FQNEAQ (reference sequence). In DNA, the CDR3 is TGTTCCAGCAGCCAAAGCTGGGGGCTCCGGGAGACCCAGTACTTC. This encodes CSSSQSWGLRETQYF.

The rearrangement links TRBV19 to TRBJ2-1, with D tentatively TRBD2 (6 bases). From germline, CDR1 is LNHDA and CDR2 SQIVND (reference sequence). This CDR3 region has 16 residues. Trimming left V 4 bases short and J 1 base short, with 14 bases between. The CDR3: CASSRVGTASYNEQFF. The CDR3 region has the DNA TGTGCCAGTAGTAGAGTCGGGACTGCTTCCTACAATGAGCAGTTCTTC.

CDR3: CASSLAGGGNTGELFF. The CDR3 DNA follows: TGTGCCAGCAGCCTCGCAGGGGGAGGGAACACCGGGGAGCTGTTTTTT. This chain connects TRBV9 to TRBJ2-2; tentatively, D is TRBD1 (7 bases). The V end was cut by 4 bases, the J end by 1 base, with 14 bases between. Germline CDR1 is SGDLS and CDR2 is YYNGEE. The CDR3 covers 16 residues.

As for this clone: The sample has other DNA sequences that encode this CDR3 too. The gene calls are TRBV5-1 and TRBJ2-5, with TRBD2 matching over 7 bases. J was trimmed by 4 bases and V by 0 bases; bases with no gene match: 0. CDR3 length equals 13 residues. The germline V gene has CDR1 SGHRS and CDR2 YFSETQ. CDR3 region: CASSLGGGETQYF. CDR3 DNA: TGCGCCAGCAGCTTGGGGGGGGGAGAGACCCAGTACTTC.

This clone was found once. The chain couples TRBV20-1 to TRBJ2-5; maybe TRBD1 (6 bases). The CDR3 loop spans 11 amino acids. Trimming pared 5 bases from V and 4 bases from J, leaving 8 bases between. The V gene's germline CDR1 is DFQATT and CDR2 SNEGSKA (reference sequence). The CDR3, as DNA: TGCAGTGCTTTACAGGGAGAGACCCAGTACTTC. This gives the protein CSALQGETQYF.

This rearrangement joins TRBV4-2 to TRBJ2-2, with a possible D match to TRBD1 (6 bases). This CDR3 comprises 14 residues. CDR1 and CDR2 (germline): LGHNA, YNFKEQ. V shed 0 bases and J shed 6 bases, with 8 bases lying between them. This CDR3 reads CASSQEGGPGELFF. In DNA, the CDR3 is TGTGCCAGCAGCCAAGAAGGGGGACCCGGGGAGCTGTTTTTT.

This chain joins TRBV9 and TRBJ2-2, with TRBD2 as a possible D gene (5 bases). The germline V gene has CDR1 SGDLS and CDR2 YYNGEE. V was cut by 0 bases and J by 5 bases, with 8 bases left in between. CDR3 length: 14 residues. CDR3 DNA: TGTGCCAGCAGCGTAGACCCGGGAACCGGGGAGCTGTTTTTT. Protein: CASSVDPGTGELFF.

This chain links TRBV6-1 with TRBJ1-3; D gene unclear. There are 15 residues in the CDR3. V lost 8 bases and J lost 0, with 14 bases in between. Germline loops: CDR1 MNHNS, CDR2 SASEGT. CDR3 nucleotide sequence: TGTGCCAGCGGTCAATCTACCCGCTCTGGAAACACCATATATTTT. Translated: CASGQSTRSGNTIYF.

This sequence joins TRBV4-1 and TRBJ1-1, with 7 bases matching TRBD1. With 4 bases clipped from V and 4 bases from J, the junction kept 9 bases outside the gene matches. This CDR3 has 15 amino acids. The germline V gene has CDR1 MGHRA and CDR2 YSYEKL. CDR3 bases: TGCGCCAGCAGCCCCAATCACAGGGGTGGCACTGAAGCTTTCTTT. Its protein is CASSPNHRGGTEAFF.

Written as DNA, the CDR3 is TGTGCCAGCAGCGAGAGGCTGGGACTAGCGGGGGACAATGAGCAGTTCTTC. This encodes CASSERLGLAGDNEQFF. The chain couples TRBV5-4 to TRBJ2-1; 14 bases fit TRBD2. The V and J ends lost 4 bases and 5 bases, in that order; junction bases with no gene match: 8. This CDR3 is 17 amino acids long. The germline CDR1 and CDR2 sequences are SGHNT and YYREEE (reference sequence).